These 14 T cell receptor beta chains share one sample of origin, sequenced in a study of CD8+ T cells in alopecia areata. Extracted from the samples, RNA was reverse transcribed into cDNA to serve as the sequencing template. The table came from immunoSEQ multiplex PCR; TCRdb's copy has only in-frame clones and leaves some out. The table shows more than 95,000 clones, with 47% occurring only once. The sample was NKG2D-low CD8+ T cells sorted from blood. The receptors originated from a human donor with alopecia areata.

The chain has TRBV29-1 and TRBJ1-4; the D is unclear. CDR3 length: 13 residues. Trimming took off 3 bases at V and 4 bases at J, with 9 bases between the two ends. Germline V gene sequence: CDR1 SQVTM, CDR2 ANQGSEA. The CDR3, as DNA: TGCAGCGTTGATGACGGATTTAATGAAAAACTGTTTTTT. It codes for CSVDDGFNEKLFF. Supplemented by reference TRBV29-1 and TRBJ1-4, the full variable domain reads SAVISQKPSRDICQRGTSLTIQCQVDSQVTMMFWYRQQPGQSLTLIATANQGSEATYESGFVIDKFPISRPNLTFSTLTVSNMSPEDSSIYLCSVDDGFNEKLFFGSGTQLSVL.

This clone was found a few times. This chain joins TRBV29-1 and TRBJ2-7; D is possibly TRBD1 (6 bases). CDR1 and CDR2 from the germline V gene are SQVTM and ANQGSEA. V dropped 7 bases and J dropped 2 bases, with 12 bases sitting between them. The CDR3 covers 12 residues. Here the CDR3 DNA reads TGCAGCGCCCTGACAGGTCCCTACGAGCAGTACTTC. Translated, it gives CSALTGPYEQYF.

The V and J genes are TRBV29-1 and TRBJ2-2, with 7 bases fitting TRBD2. J lost 0 bases, V lost 8 bases, and 6 bases had no gene match. This CDR3 is built from 14 residues. Germline CDR1 is SQVTM and CDR2 is ANQGSEA. CDR3 in DNA: TGCAGCACCACAAGCGGGGCGAACACCGGGGAGCTGTTTTTT. This translates into CSTTSGANTGELFF.

This chain connects TRBV29-1 to TRBJ2-7, with D tentatively TRBD1 (6 bases). Germline V CDR1 and CDR2: SQVTM, ANQGSEA. CDR3 length: 14 residues. V was pared by 6 bases and J by 4 bases, with 19 bases between. The CDR3 region is CSVQGRGRAYEQYF. In nucleotides, the CDR3 is TGCAGCGTCCAGGGCAGGGGACGGGCTTACGAGCAGTACTTC.

This chain links TRBV23-1 with TRBJ2-6; D may be TRBD1 (6 bases). TRBV23-1 is an ORF, with its function uncertain. Trimming took 8 bases from V and 0 from J, leaving 11 bases between them. The CDR3 contains 15 residues. This CDR3 reads CASPMTGSGANVLTF. CDR3 sequence (DNA): TGCGCCAGCCCAATGACAGGCTCTGGGGCCAACGTCCTGACTTTC.

CDR3 coding DNA: TGTGCCTGGAACATAGACACAGATACGCAGTATTTT. This translates into CAWNIDTDTQYF. The chain couples TRBV30 to TRBJ2-3; D is unresolved. Germline loops: CDR1 GTSNPN, CDR2 SVGIG (reference sequence). Trimming took off 4 bases at V and 2 bases at J, with 7 bases between the two ends. This CDR3 contains 12 residues.

The chain couples TRBV27 to TRBJ1-5; D gene uncertain. The CDR3 extends over 15 amino acids. Deletions cut 5 bases from V and 0 bases from J, with 11 bases between. In germline, CDR1 is MNHEY, CDR2 SMNVEV (reference sequence). For the CDR3, the DNA is TGTGCCAGCAGTCCCGTGGGGAATAGCAATCAGCCCCAGCATTTT. It encodes CASSPVGNSNQPQHF.

This rearrangement joins TRBV6-5 to TRBJ1-1; no clear D. Trimming pared 2 bases from V and 1 base from J, leaving 8 bases between. The CDR3 totals 14 residues. Germline V gene sequence: CDR1 MNHEY, CDR2 SVGAGI. This CDR3 is CASSYVAGNTEAFF. The CDR3 nucleotides are TGTGCCAGCAGTTACGTTGCAGGGAACACTGAAGCTTTCTTT.

CDR3 amino acids: CASRTSGYQETQYF. The CDR3, as DNA: TGTGCCAGCAGGACTAGCGGATACCAAGAGACCCAGTACTTC. The chain has TRBV11-2 and TRBJ2-5; 9 nucleotides agree with TRBD2. With 6 bases clipped from V and 0 bases from J, the junction kept 2 bases outside the gene matches. Germline CDR1 SGHAT, CDR2 FQNNGV. The CDR3 is 14 amino acids.

The V call is TRBV29-1, the J call TRBJ2-6, with D perhaps matching TRBD1 (5 bases). CDR1 SQVTM and CDR2 ANQGSEA come from the germline V gene. CDR3 length: 18 residues. Trimming left V 3 bases short and J 0 bases short, with 18 bases between. The CDR3: CSVEETDIQLSGANVLTF. CDR3 nucleotides: TGCAGCGTTGAGGAGACAGATATTCAACTCTCTGGGGCCAACGTCCTGACTTTC.

The V call is TRBV2, the J call TRBJ2-3; 8 positions agree with TRBD2. Per germline, CDR1 SNHLY and CDR2 FYNNEI. CDR3 length: 16 amino acids. The trim removed 7 bases at V and 1 base at J, leaving 10 bases unmatched. Here the CDR3 DNA reads TGTGCCAGCACTCCCCTAGCGGGCGCCGGCACAGATACGCAGTATTTT. It is translated as CASTPLAGAGTDTQYF.

This clone was seen a few times. The V and J genes are TRBV6-6 and TRBJ2-4; 7 bases fit TRBD1. Losses at the gene ends were 6 bases for V and 9 bases for J; bases not matched to a gene: 11. Germline lookup yields CDR1 MNHNY and CDR2 SVGAGI (reference sequence). The CDR3 totals 14 residues. DNA for the CDR3: TGTGCCAGCAGGGAACAGGGGATTGGAGGCATTCAGTACTTC. Its translation: CASREQGIGGIQYF.

The V and J genes are TRBV29-1 and TRBJ1-1, with D maybe TRBD1 (5 bases). The CDR3 spans 10 residues. With 3 bases removed from V and 11 bases from J, the gap between germline ends came to 10 bases. Germline values: CDR1 SQVTM, CDR2 ANQGSEA. CDR3 in DNA: TGCAGCGTTGAGAAAGGGACGGCTTTCTTT. As protein: CSVEKGTAFF.

The rearrangement joins TRBV7-9 to TRBJ1-1, with D possibly matching TRBD1 (6 bases). The CDR3 runs to 14 residues. V was pared by 7 bases and J by 8 bases, with 20 bases between. Germline CDR1 and CDR2: SEHNR and FQNEAQ (reference sequence). The CDR3 sequence: CASTTVRDILEAFF. Here the CDR3 DNA reads TGTGCCAGCACCACCGTTCGGGACATACTAGAAGCTTTCTTT.